The 9 T cell receptor beta chains given below trace back to one sample, sequenced in a study of shared clonotypes between healthy human individuals. The naive CD8 fraction comprised CD45RO-negative cells positively selected for CCR7 and excluded terminally differentiated effector memory CD45RA+ cells. TCRdb's table, derived via immunoSEQ multiplex PCR, lists solely in-frame clones and lacks some. The sample includes some 1,900,000 clones, 85% to 95% of them seen just once. Sequencing was done on a sample of naive CD8+ T cells sorted from blood. The receptors were sampled from a young man in good health.

A remark on this clone: A read error may account for a junction end that differs from germline. This chain connects TRBV5-6 to TRBJ1-2; D not certain. The CDR3 sequence is 16 residues long. Germline CDR1 is SGHDT and CDR2 is YYEEEE. CDR3 coding DNA: TGTGCCAGCAGGTTGGGGATGGACGGTGGCAACGCCGGCTACACCTTC. This codes for CASRLGMDGGNAGYTF.

Notes on this clone: At the DNA level, this CDR3 is encoded by other sequences in the same sample as well. J is TRBJ2-7 and V is TRBV4-3, with 10 positions matching TRBD2. CDR3 length: 15 residues. Per the germline V gene, CDR1 is LGHNA and CDR2 is YSLEER. V lost 0 bases and J lost 1; bases outside the gene matches: 0. CDR3: CASSQELAGSYEQYF. In DNA form, the CDR3 reads TGCGCCAGCAGCCAAGAACTAGCGGGATCCTACGAGCAGTACTTC.

The rearrangement uses TRBV6-1 and TRBJ2-7; possibly TRBD1 or TRBD2 for D (5 bases each). Germline loops: CDR1 MNHNS, CDR2 SASEGT. With 10 bases removed from V and 1 base from J, the gap between germline ends came to 11 bases. This CDR3 region has 12 residues. The CDR3 spells CATGRYSYEQYF. The CDR3, as DNA: TGTGCCACGGGGCGATATTCCTACGAGCAGTACTTC.

The V and J genes are TRBV9 and TRBJ1-1; D gene uncertain. Trimming shortened V by 0 bases and J by 8 bases, and 8 bases separated the two germline ends. The CDR3 has 12 residues. Germline CDR1 is SGDLS and CDR2 is YYNGEE. CDR3 loop: CASSVEGIEAFF. The CDR3 DNA reads TGTGCCAGCAGCGTAGAGGGCATAGAAGCTTTCTTT.

The rearrangement links TRBV5-1 to TRBJ2-7; no clear D. Germline CDR1 reads SGHRS; CDR2 reads YFSETQ. Trimming took 0 bases from V and 4 from J, leaving 14 bases between them. This CDR3 region has 15 residues. The CDR3 DNA follows: TGCGCCAGCAGCTTGGGTGGTCAGCGACCATACGAGCAGTACTTC. Its protein product is CASSLGGQRPYEQYF.

This chain uses TRBV6-5 with TRBJ1-4; no reliable D call. V lost 0 bases to trimming and J lost 1 base, with 6 bases between them. The CDR3 covers 15 residues. From germline, CDR1 is MNHEY and CDR2 SVGAGI. CDR3 sequence: CASSYSAETNEKLFF. The CDR3 DNA is TGTGCCAGCAGTTACTCGGCAGAAACTAATGAAAAACTGTTTTTT.

This chain links TRBV5-1 with TRBJ1-2; D is uncertain. The germline gives CDR1 SGHRS, CDR2 YFSETQ. V shed 4 bases and J shed 6 bases, with 16 bases lying between them. The CDR3 totals 14 residues. CDR3 DNA: TGCGCCAGCAGCCAAGCAAGCGGCATAGATGGCTACACCTTC. Translation gives CASSQASGIDGYTF. Full variable domain (outside the CDR3, taken from reference TRBV5-1 and TRBJ1-2): KAGVTQTPRYLIKTRGQQVTLSCSPISGHRSVSWYQQTPGQGLQFLFEYFSETQRNKGNFPGRFSGRQFSNSRSEMNVSTLELGDSALYLCASSQASGIDGYTFGSGTRLTVV.

V usage is TRBV28 and J usage is TRBJ2-5; TRBD2 aligns across 10 bases. V lost 4 bases to trimming and J lost 3 bases; unmatched junction nucleotides: 8. This CDR3 contains 16 residues. Germline V gene sequence: CDR1 MDHEN, CDR2 SYDVKM. The CDR3 nucleotides read TGTGCCAGCAGTTCTCCCACTAGCGGGGAAAAAGAGACCCAGTACTTC. Translated: CASSSPTSGEKETQYF.

The rearrangement uses TRBV7-2 and TRBJ2-7, with TRBD2 identical over 9 bases. The germline CDR1 and CDR2 sequences are SGHTA and FQGNSA. The CDR3 is made up of 15 amino acids. V trimming: 6 bases; J trimming: 3 bases; junction bases outside the gene matches: 9. Here the CDR3 reads CASSPHPTSGYEQYF. CDR3 nucleotide sequence: TGTGCCAGCAGTCCCCATCCGACTAGCGGCTACGAGCAGTACTTC.